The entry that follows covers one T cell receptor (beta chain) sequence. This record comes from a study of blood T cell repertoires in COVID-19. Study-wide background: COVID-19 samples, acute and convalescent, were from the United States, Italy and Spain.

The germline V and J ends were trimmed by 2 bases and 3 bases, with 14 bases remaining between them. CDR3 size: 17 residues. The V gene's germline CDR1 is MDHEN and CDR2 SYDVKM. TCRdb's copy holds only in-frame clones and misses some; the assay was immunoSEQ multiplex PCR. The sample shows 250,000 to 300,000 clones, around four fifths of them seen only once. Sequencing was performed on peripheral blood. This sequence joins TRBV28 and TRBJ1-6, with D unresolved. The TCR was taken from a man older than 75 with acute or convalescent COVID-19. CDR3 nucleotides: TGTGCCAGCAGTTTACTGGTGGCGGGCGACTATAATTCACCCCTCCACTTT. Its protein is CASSLLVAGDYNSPLHF.